This T cell receptor beta chain was sequenced in a study of blood T cell repertoires in COVID-19. Profiling relied on immunoSEQ multiplex PCR, and the TCRdb table lists in-frame clones only, not all of them. Of 250,000 or so clones listed, around 90% are singletons. Patients from Seattle were sampled longitudinally, starting during active infection. This CDR3 is 16 amino acids long. Trimming removed 0 bases from V and 2 bases from J; junction bases left unmatched: 4. CDR1 SGHTA and CDR2 FQGTGA come from the germline V gene. This chain connects TRBV7-3 to TRBJ2-5, with 9 positions matching TRBD2. Sample: peripheral blood. The clonotype was recovered from a young man with COVID-19, enrolled during active disease. The CDR3 loop reads CASSLTGLAGQETQYF. The CDR3 nucleotides are TGTGCCAGCAGCTTAACGGGGCTAGCGGGGCAAGAGACCCAGTACTTC.